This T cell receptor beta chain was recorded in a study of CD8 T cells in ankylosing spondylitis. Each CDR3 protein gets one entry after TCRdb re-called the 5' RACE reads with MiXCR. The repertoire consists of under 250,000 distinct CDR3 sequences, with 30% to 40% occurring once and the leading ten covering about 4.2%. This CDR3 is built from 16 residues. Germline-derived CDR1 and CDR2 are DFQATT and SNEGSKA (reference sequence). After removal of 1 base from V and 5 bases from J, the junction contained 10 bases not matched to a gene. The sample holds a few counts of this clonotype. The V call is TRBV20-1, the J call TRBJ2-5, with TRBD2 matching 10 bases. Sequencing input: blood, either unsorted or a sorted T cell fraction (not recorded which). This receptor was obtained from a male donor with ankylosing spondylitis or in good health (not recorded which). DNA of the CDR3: TGCAGTGCTAGAGTGCCTAGCGGGGGCCGAGGTGAGACCCAGTACTTC. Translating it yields CSARVPSGGRGETQYF.